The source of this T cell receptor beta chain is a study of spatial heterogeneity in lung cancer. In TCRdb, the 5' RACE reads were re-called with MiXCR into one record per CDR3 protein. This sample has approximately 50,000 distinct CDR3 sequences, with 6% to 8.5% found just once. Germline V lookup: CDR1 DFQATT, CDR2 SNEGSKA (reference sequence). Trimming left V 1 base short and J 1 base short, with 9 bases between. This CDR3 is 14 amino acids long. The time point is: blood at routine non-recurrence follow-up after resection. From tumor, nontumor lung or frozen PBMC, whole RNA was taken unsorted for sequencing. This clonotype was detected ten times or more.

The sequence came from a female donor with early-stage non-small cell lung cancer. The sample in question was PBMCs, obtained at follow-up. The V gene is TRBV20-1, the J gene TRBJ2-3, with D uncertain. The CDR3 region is CSARGSFGTDTQYF. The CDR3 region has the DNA TGCAGTGCTAGAGGTTCTTTTGGCACAGATACGCAGTATTTT.